This is a list of T cell receptor beta chains from one sample in a study of blood T cell repertoires in COVID-19. Method: immunoSEQ multiplex PCR; TCRdb's copy keeps in-frame clones and lacks some. The sample consists of 39,000 or so clones, around 85% of them appearing once. What was sequenced was peripheral blood. The source of these receptors is a man between 35 and 55 years old with active or convalescent COVID-19. Both conserved end residues are part of each CDR3. The order of the fields is D gene, J gene, clone size, V gene, CDR3 DNA, CDR3 protein. The D gene is left open where the match is weak. Not all rows give a size; the values are once, few, many and, for expanded clones, a class.

NA TRBJ2-2 NA TRBV7-2 TGTGCCAGCCAACAACTAGCCCACACCGGGGAGCTGTTTTTT CASQQLAHTGELFF
NA TRBJ2-7 NA TRBV3-1/TRBV3-2 TGTGCCAGCAGCCACGGTTCGTACGAGCAGTACTTC CASSHGSYEQYF
NA TRBJ1-1 few TRBV12-5 TGTGCTAGTGCCTGGGGGGGTTTGAACACTGAAGCTTTCTTT CASAWGGLNTEAFF
TRBD2 TRBJ2-4 NA TRBV10-3 TGTGCCATCAGCCTAGCGGGGGCGGAAAACATTCAGTACTTC CAISLAGAENIQYF
NA TRBJ1-6 NA TRBV3-1/TRBV3-2 TGTGCCAGCAGCTCTCGGGGGGGGGTAAATTCACCCCTCCACTTT CASSSRGGVNSPLHF
NA TRBJ2-1 NA TRBV27 TGTGCCAGCAGTCGACTAAACAATGAGCAGTTCTTC CASSRLNNEQFF
TRBD1 TRBJ1-5 once TRBV28 TGTGCCAGCAGTCTTGTATCCGGGACAGGAAACAATCAGCCCCAGCATTTT CASSLVSGTGNNQPQHF
NA TRBJ2-3 NA TRBV28 TGTGCCAGCAGATCCTACGGAGATACGCAGTATTTT CASRSYGDTQYF
TRBD1 TRBJ1-6 NA TRBV30 TGTGCCTCCTCTAGGGACAGTTCACCCCTCCACTTT CASSRDSSPLHF
NA TRBJ1-1 NA TRBV11-3 TGTGCCAGCAGCTTAGCCTCGAACACTGAAGCTTTCTTT CASSLASNTEAFF
TRBD2 TRBJ2-7 NA TRBV27 TGTGCCAGCAGTCCCCTCCCAGGGACTAGCGGACTATCACTAAACGAGCAGTACTTC CASSPLPGTSGLSLNEQYF
TRBD1 TRBJ1-1 once TRBV5-1 TGCGCCAGCAGCGCCGGGGACAGGGCATCTGAAGCTTTCTTT CASSAGDRASEAFF
NA TRBJ2-7 NA TRBV6-5 TGTGCCAGCAGTCCCCGAGCACTTTACTACGAGCAGTACTTC CASSPRALYYEQYF
TRBD2 TRBJ2-3 NA TRBV7-2 TGTGCCAGCAGGACCACTAGCGGGGGGGTGGGAGATACGCAGTATTTT CASRTTSGGVGDTQYF
NA TRBJ1-5 NA TRBV9 TGTGCCAGCAGCGCGGAGGTCGATCAGCCCCAGCATTTT CASSAEVDQPQHF
NA TRBJ1-6 NA TRBV24-1 TGTGCCACCAGTCAGGGAAATTCACCCCTCCACTTT CATSQGNSPLHF
NA TRBJ1-3 NA TRBV18 TGTGCCAGCTCATCCGACAGGACAACTGGAAACACCATATATTTT CASSSDRTTGNTIYF
TRBD2 TRBJ2-2 NA TRBV4-1 TGCGCCAGCAGCCTCGGAGGGCAGCTAGCGGGGGGTTACACCGGGGAGCTGTTTTTT CASSLGGQLAGGYTGELFF
NA TRBJ2-3 NA TRBV7-9 TGTGCCAGCAAGAGGAACACAGATACGCAGTATTTT CASKRNTDTQYF
TRBD1 TRBJ1-1 NA TRBV5-4 TGTGCCAGCAGCTTTGTACAGGGGACCATGAACACTGAAGCTTTCTTT CASSFVQGTMNTEAFF
NA TRBJ1-6 few TRBV30 TGTGCCTGGAGCGAAGGGGAGGGGAATTCACCCCTCCACTTT CAWSEGEGNSPLHF
NA TRBJ1-6 NA TRBV5-1 TGCGCCAGCAGCTTGGTGAGCTCCTATAATTCACCCCTCCACTTT CASSLVSSYNSPLHF